Below are 29 T cell receptor delta chains sequenced from a single sample in a study of Vδ1+ human thymocytes. General observations from the study: In the thymus, TRG and TRD repertoires looked highly polyclonal with Gaussian CDR3 lengths.

RNA was extracted from the cells and then reverse transcribed. Multiplex PCR used pooled V-gene forward primers and a constant-region reverse primer to amplify CDR3s. TCRdb reapplied CATT to the multiplex PCR reads. The data hold tens of thousands of delta-chain clones, with less than 20% observed a single time. These TCRs are of unknown antigen specificity. The sample taken for sequencing was Vdelta1+ gamma-delta thymocytes from the thymus. The sample's subset: FACS-sorted CD3+ TCRalphabeta- TCRVdelta1+ TCRVdelta2- thymocytes. Every receptor here comes from a boy under two years old who had congenital heart surgery.

This clone was detected only a few times. The junction departs from germline at one end; a sequencing error may be responsible. The chain employs TRDV1 and TRDJ1, with 12 bases matching TRDD3. This CDR3 is built from 18 residues. The germline CDR1 and CDR2 sequences are TSWWSYY and QGS. The CDR3 is CALGEPPETGGYPDKLIF. CDR3 nucleotide sequence: TGTGCTCTTGGTGAACCCCCGGAGACTGGGGGATACCCCGATAAACTCATCTTT.

This chain joins TRDV1 and TRDJ1; TRDD3 matches at 8 bases. The CDR3 spans 19 residues. Germline-derived CDR1 and CDR2 are TSWWSYY and QGS. V was clipped by 5 bases and J by 4 bases; unmatched bases: 21. The DNA of the CDR3 is TGTGCTCTTGGGAGCCGGGCGTCCCTCCCGTACTGGGGGGTCGATAAACTCATCTTT. This codes for CALGSRASLPYWGVDKLIF.

This sequence joins TRDV1 and TRDJ1; 13 bases are a match to TRDD3. Trimming removed 1 base from V and 3 bases from J; junction bases left unmatched: 29. The germline V gene encodes CDR1 TSWWSYY and CDR2 QGS. The CDR3 loop spans 25 amino acids. The CDR3 DNA reads TGTGCTCTTGGGGAACCCGGACCTACCCCTGTACTGGGGGATACGCTGGGGATTAACTCCGATAAACTCATCTTT. Protein product: CALGEPGPTPVLGDTLGINSDKLIF.

The chain links TRDV1 to TRDJ1; 10 bases agree with TRDD3. CDR3 length equals 20 residues. Germline values: CDR1 TSWWSYY, CDR2 QGS. V shed 4 bases, J shed 0 bases, and the junction held 17 bases outside the gene matches. CDR3 residues: CALGAGPNRGIRRNTDKLIF. In DNA form, the CDR3 reads TGTGCTCTTGGGGCGGGGCCTAACCGGGGGATACGGCGAAACACCGATAAACTCATCTTT.

This chain links TRDV1 with TRDJ1, with 7 bases fitting TRDD2. This CDR3 contains 18 residues. Germline loops: CDR1 TSWWSYY, CDR2 QGS. The V gene end was trimmed by 4 bases and the J gene end by 2 bases; junction bases not matched to a gene: 16. CDR3: CALGVATSYSPNTDKLIF. The DNA of the CDR3 is TGTGCTCTTGGGGTCGCGACTTCCTATTCTCCGAATACCGATAAACTCATCTTT.

The table lists this clone with a few counts. The chain is built from TRDV1 and TRDJ1; 8 positions agree with TRDD3. CDR3 size: 15 residues. V dropped 4 bases and J dropped 2; count of bases not matched to a gene: 6. Germline CDR1 TSWWSYY, CDR2 QGS. Here the CDR3 reads CALGVGGIRTDKLIF. The CDR3 DNA reads TGTGCTCTTGGGGTCGGAGGGATACGTACCGATAAACTCATCTTT.

This rearrangement joins TRDV1 to TRDJ1; 9 nucleotides line up with TRDD3. CDR1 is TSWWSYY, CDR2 QGS, per germline. The J segment lost 1 base and the V segment lost 2 bases, leaving 8 bases of the junction unmatched. The CDR3 runs 17 residues. CDR3 nucleotide sequence: TGTGCTCTTGGGGAATTCCCTTACTGGGGGACCACCGATAAACTCATCTTT. This encodes CALGEFPYWGTTDKLIF.

V is TRDV1 and J is TRDJ1; 12 nucleotides line up with TRDD3. The CDR3 has 22 residues. CDR1 and CDR2 from the germline V gene are TSWWSYY and QGS. With 5 bases clipped from V and 0 bases from J, the junction kept 22 bases outside the gene matches. CDR3: CALGSPPSHKPGGYDHTDKLIF. The CDR3 DNA follows: TGTGCTCTTGGGTCCCCACCCTCTCACAAACCTGGGGGATACGATCACACCGATAAACTCATCTTT.

J is TRDJ1 and V is TRDV1; 8 positions match TRDD3. CDR3 length: 20 residues. Germline trimming cut 1 base from V and 1 base from J; bases unmatched to any gene: 17. The germline gives CDR1 TSWWSYY, CDR2 QGS. The CDR3 DNA reads as TGTGCTCTTGGGGAACCGGACGGGGGGATAAGGGAGTGTAGCACCGATAAACTCATCTTT. It yields the protein CALGEPDGGIRECSTDKLIF.

J is TRDJ1 and V is TRDV1; D is possibly TRDD3 (6 bases). The CDR3 has 18 residues. Germline CDR1 and CDR2: TSWWSYY and QGS. V was shortened by 2 bases and J by 1 base, with 20 bases between the two germline ends. The CDR3 loop is CALGECVWGRRVTDKLIF. DNA of the CDR3: TGTGCTCTTGGGGAATGTGTTTGGGGGCGACGGGTCACCGATAAACTCATCTTT.

This clone was counted only a few times. The rearrangement uses TRDV1 and TRDJ1; unclear D gene. Germline CDR1 and CDR2: TSWWSYY and QGS. Trimming pared 0 bases from V and 0 bases from J, leaving 14 bases between. There are 17 residues in the CDR3. The CDR3 region is CALGELGRYKNTDKLIF. The CDR3 DNA reads as TGTGCTCTTGGGGAACTCGGCCGTTATAAAAACACCGATAAACTCATCTTT.

This clone has a handful of counts. The chain joins TRDV1 to TRDJ1; D not resolved. The CDR3 is 16 amino acids. V shed 3 bases and J shed 3 bases, with 17 bases lying between them. Germline CDR1 reads TSWWSYY; CDR2 reads QGS. Here the CDR3 reads CALGDSDALIADKLIF. CDR3 sequence (DNA): TGTGCTCTTGGGGACTCGGACGCCCTGATAGCCGATAAACTCATCTTT.

This clone was counted between two and nine times. V is TRDV1 and J is TRDJ1; TRDD3 is a possible D gene (5 bases). Deletions cut 3 bases from V and 1 base from J, with 27 bases between. The V gene's germline CDR1 is TSWWSYY and CDR2 QGS. The CDR3 is 20 amino acids. CDR3 residues: CALGDLFPLKRPWGTDKLIF. CDR3 DNA: TGTGCTCTTGGGGACCTATTCCCCTTGAAAAGACCATGGGGCACCGATAAACTCATCTTT.

The chain links TRDV1 to TRDJ1; maybe TRDD3 (6 bases). With 3 bases removed from V and 0 bases from J, the gap between germline ends came to 20 bases. Germline loops: CDR1 TSWWSYY, CDR2 QGS. The CDR3 length is 18 residues. CDR3: CALGDLYGWGPNTDKLIF. The CDR3 bases are TGTGCTCTTGGGGATCTCTACGGCTGGGGACCCAACACCGATAAACTCATCTTT.

The genes are TRDV2 and TRDJ1; D perhaps matches TRDD3 (6 bases). CDR1 and CDR2 (germline): GEAIGNYY, EKD. There are 16 residues in the CDR3. Between the trimmed V and J ends, which lost 1 base and 1 base, there was a span of 15 bases. This chain's CDR3 is CACDTDGIEGTDKLIF. CDR3 coding DNA: TGTGCCTGTGACACGGATGGGATAGAGGGCACCGATAAACTCATCTTT.

The chain links TRAV29/DV5 to TRDJ1; TRDD3 agrees at 9 bases. Germline lookup yields CDR1 NSMFDY and CDR2 ISSIKDK. The CDR3 is made up of 19 amino acids. With V trimmed by 0 bases and J by 6 bases, 21 bases remained unmatched. The CDR3 nucleotides read TGTGCAGCAAGCGAAGCAAGAGGAGGGGATACGAAGTCCGGCAATAAACTCATCTTT. It is translated as CAASEARGGDTKSGNKLIF.

This clone was detected a few times. The genes are TRDV1 and TRDJ1; 11 positions match TRDD3. CDR1 is TSWWSYY, CDR2 QGS, per germline. Unmatched junction bases numbered 10, after V lost 4 bases and J lost 6 bases. This CDR3 region has 16 residues. The CDR3 reads CALGGLMGDTRYKLIF. The DNA of the CDR3 is TGTGCTCTTGGGGGCCTCATGGGGGATACGAGATATAAACTCATCTTT.

V is TRDV1 and J is TRDJ1, with D possibly matching TRDD2 (5 bases). The CDR3 totals 16 residues. Germline CDR1 reads TSWWSYY; CDR2 reads QGS. Trimming took 4 bases from V and 1 from J, leaving 16 bases between them. CDR3 loop: CALGALPRYTTDKLIF. The CDR3 coding sequence is TGTGCTCTTGGGGCTCTTCCCCGATATACCACCGATAAACTCATCTTT.

V is TRDV1 and J is TRDJ1, with 8 bases aligning to TRDD3. V lost 0 bases to trimming and J lost 0 bases; unmatched junction nucleotides: 15. Germline assignment: CDR1 TSWWSYY and CDR2 QGS. The CDR3 covers 20 residues. The CDR3 DNA is TGTGCTCTTGGGGAACTAGCAGGGATACGCGGTTATGAGTACACCGATAAACTCATCTTT. Protein: CALGELAGIRGYEYTDKLIF.

This clone was picked up a small number of times. This chain joins TRDV1 and TRDJ1, with 12 bases lining up with TRDD3. Germline CDR1 TSWWSYY, CDR2 QGS. The CDR3 sequence is 19 residues long. The trim removed 4 bases at V and 0 bases at J, leaving 12 bases unmatched. This CDR3 is CALGGGRPGGYGHTDKLIF. Written as DNA, the CDR3 is TGTGCTCTTGGGGGCGGGCGGCCTGGGGGATACGGTCACACCGATAAACTCATCTTT.

This clone appeared a few times. The chain combines TRDV1 with TRDJ1; 7 bases match TRDD2. The V gene end was trimmed by 2 bases and the J gene end by 0 bases; junction bases not matched to a gene: 18. From germline, CDR1 is TSWWSYY and CDR2 QGS. The CDR3 has 20 residues. CDR3 residues: CALGEFSYALLHSYTDKLIF. The CDR3 DNA reads TGTGCTCTTGGGGAATTTTCCTACGCCTTACTCCATTCGTACACCGATAAACTCATCTTT.

This clone showed up just a few times. V gene TRDV1 combines with J gene TRDJ1; 8 positions agree with TRDD3. The CDR3 has 17 amino acids. CDR1 is TSWWSYY and CDR2 is QGS in the germline V gene. V was clipped by 3 bases and J by 0 bases; unmatched bases: 9. CDR3 sequence (DNA): TGTGCTCTTGGGGACCCCCCCCCACTGGGGGACACCGATAAACTCATCTTT. Protein product: CALGDPPPLGDTDKLIF.

This chain joins TRDV1 and TRDJ1, with 13 bases matching TRDD3. CDR3 length: 25 amino acids. Germline trimming cut 4 bases from V and 0 bases from J; bases unmatched to any gene: 29. Germline V CDR1 and CDR2: TSWWSYY, QGS. This CDR3 is CALGALERMTFLGKLGDTHTDKLIF. DNA for the CDR3: TGTGCTCTTGGGGCCCTGGAGCGGATGACCTTCCTCGGGAAACTGGGGGATACGCACACCGATAAACTCATCTTT.

The chain is built from TRDV1 and TRDJ1; 10 bases map to TRDD3. Per the germline V gene, CDR1 is TSWWSYY and CDR2 is QGS. CDR3 length equals 20 residues. V gave up 0 bases and J gave up 0 bases; unmatched junction bases: 13. CDR3 in DNA: TGTGCTCTTGGGGAACTAAGAAGGCCGGGGGATACGGGGTACACCGATAAACTCATCTTT. This encodes CALGELRRPGDTGYTDKLIF.

The V and J genes are TRDV1 and TRDJ1; D uncertain. V lost 0 bases and J lost 0, with 20 bases in between. Germline loops: CDR1 TSWWSYY, CDR2 QGS. CDR3 length: 19 amino acids. CDR3 bases: TGTGCTCTTGGGGAACTCCCACTTCTAGGGCACTACCACACCGATAAACTCATCTTT. Its translation: CALGELPLLGHYHTDKLIF.

The chain uses TRDV1 and TRDJ1; the D is unclear. Trimming stripped 0 bases from V and 7 bases from J, with 12 bases between. The CDR3 runs to 14 residues. Germline V gene lookup returns CDR1 TSWWSYY and CDR2 QGS. The CDR3 bases are TGTGCTCTTGGGGAACTATCGAACCCCGGTAAACTCATCTTT. Amino acids: CALGELSNPGKLIF.

The rearrangement joins TRDV1 to TRDJ1, with D hard to call. The CDR3 consists of 17 residues. The V and J ends lost 3 bases and 7 bases respectively, with 24 bases between them. Germline loops: CDR1 TSWWSYY, CDR2 QGS. CDR3 sequence: CALGECHVARTAPKLIF. CDR3 DNA sequence: TGTGCTCTTGGGGAGTGTCACGTAGCGAGGACTGCGCCTAAACTCATCTTT.

For this clone: The germline gene is not matched at one end of the junction; a read error may be the cause. The V call is TRDV1, the J call TRDJ1; 9 bases agree with TRDD3. The CDR3 loop spans 20 amino acids. CDR1 is TSWWSYY and CDR2 is QGS in the germline V gene. CDR3: CALGELNRNLGDGYTNKLIF. The CDR3 bases are TGTGCTCTTGGGGAACTAAACCGAAATCTGGGGGATGGATACACCAATAAACTCATCTTT.

The chain employs TRDV1 and TRDJ1; no clear D gene. The CDR3 length is 16 residues. Trimming pared 1 base from V and 0 bases from J, leaving 12 bases between. The germline gives CDR1 TSWWSYY, CDR2 QGS. CDR3 in amino acids: CALGERAKGYTDKLIF. The CDR3 DNA sequence: TGTGCTCTTGGGGAACGAGCCAAGGGGTACACCGATAAACTCATCTTT.